This T cell receptor (beta chain) is drawn from a study of technical replicates of blood from several donors. Clones were read by immunoSEQ multiplex PCR, and TCRdb kept only the in-frame ones, dropping some. The sample has nearly 90,000 clones, over 90% seen once; the top ten hold roughly 0.35%. This CDR3 has 16 residues. Trimming took off 0 bases at V and 3 bases at J, with 14 bases between the two ends. Germline CDR1 and CDR2: MNHEY and SVGAGI. The source material was T cells isolated from PBMCs. The chain recombines TRBV6-5 with TRBJ1-2, with D perhaps TRBD1 (6 bases). The receptor was derived from a human donor in good health. This CDR3 is CASSYSKGQIYYGYTF. For the CDR3, the DNA is TGTGCCAGCAGTTACTCGAAAGGACAGATTTACTATGGCTACACCTTC.